The following is a T cell receptor (beta chain) sequence with its context. This clonotype was seen only once. The antigen it recognizes is unknown. No base qualities exist here, and no much larger clone lies one base off it. Including cysteine and phenylalanine, the CDR3 has 14 amino acids. The retained sequence is limited to the CDR3, 42 bases, with the frame set at the first base. V has 4 bases trimmed and J has 4 bases trimmed; junction bases matching no gene number 3. CDR1 and CDR2, per the germline V gene (reference sequence), are LNHDA and SQIVND. Interpreted using the paper, the treatment or condition label stands for: allogeneic hematopoietic cell transplantation with graft depleted of TCRalphabeta T cells and CD19 B cells. Transplant recipients were children who received TCRalphabeta/CD19-depleted allogeneic hematopoietic cell grafts. The record originates from a study of T-cell reconstitution after alpha-beta-depleted transplantation in children (dated by TCRdb to 2016 to 2018). Broadly, across the study: T-cell immune reconstitution after TCRalphabeta/CD19-depleted allogeneic hematopoietic cell transplantation in children was quantitatively tracked in the study by means of TCR repertoire profiling. Broader findings and caveats from the paper: Over subsequent months, a decline in hyperexpanded clone frequencies was noted, and after one year, T-cell counts and TCRbeta diversity were mostly ascribed to newly produced T cells. Apparently early alphabetaT-cell count recovery about two months after transplant reportedly relied on only several hundred rapidly expanded clones derived from non-depleted graft cells. In some patients, the high TCRbeta diversity seen at day 60 was put down to recipient T cells and intrathymic progenitors that had survived conditioning.

Receptor libraries were prepared by PCR. Sequenced using an Illumina HiSeq 2500. TCR libraries were prepared with molecular barcoding, using unique molecular identifiers to normalize TCRbeta repertoire quantification. TCRdb reworked the public reads: Q25 trimming with fastp, MiXCR clone assembly, productive beta chains retained. For every CDR3 protein sequence, its rows merge into one entry that carries the most common genes and DNA. This sample gives 530,000 or so distinct CDR3 sequences in total; roughly 27% of them show up just once. Around 36% of the sample lies in the top ten. The sample was PBMCs, taken before TCRalphabeta/CD19-depleted stem cell transplant. The chain couples TRBV19 to TRBJ1-2; 10 of the junction bases match TRBD1. This clonotype was obtained from a boy under two years old with Wiskott-Aldrich syndrome, due to receive a stem cell transplant. CDR3 sequence: CASSTGTGAYGYTF. The DNA sequence reads TGTGCCAGTAGTACCGGGACAGGGGCCTATGGCTACACCTTC.